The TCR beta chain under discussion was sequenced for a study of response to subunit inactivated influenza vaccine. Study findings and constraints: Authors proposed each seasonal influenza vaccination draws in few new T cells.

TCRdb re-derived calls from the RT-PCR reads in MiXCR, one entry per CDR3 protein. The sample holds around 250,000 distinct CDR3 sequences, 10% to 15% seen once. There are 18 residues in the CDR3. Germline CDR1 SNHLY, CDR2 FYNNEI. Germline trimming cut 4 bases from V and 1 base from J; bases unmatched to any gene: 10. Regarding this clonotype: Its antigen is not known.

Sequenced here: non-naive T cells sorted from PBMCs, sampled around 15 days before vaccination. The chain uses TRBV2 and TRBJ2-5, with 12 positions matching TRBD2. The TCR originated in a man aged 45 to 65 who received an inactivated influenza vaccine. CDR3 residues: CASSGSSGRASVQETQYF. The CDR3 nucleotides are TGTGCCAGCAGTGGATCTAGCGGGAGGGCCAGTGTCCAAGAGACCCAGTACTTC.